The 2 T cell receptor beta chains listed next were all sequenced from one sample in a study of T-cell memory formation after mild COVID-19. TCRdb ran MiXCR on the 5' RACE reads and lists one entry per CDR3 protein. The repertoire holds 250,000 or so distinct CDR3 sequences, with more than 15% as singletons. Sequenced input: PBMCs or a T cell subset sorted from them (not recorded which). The source is a man between 18 and 29 years old who had mild COVID-19 (a few samples of this study predate the infection). Cell type and time point are not known.

This clonotype was detected many times. The chain has TRBV4-3 and TRBJ2-5, with 10 bases identical to TRBD2. The CDR3 has 16 amino acids. Germline CDR1 is LGHNA and CDR2 is YSLEER. V lost 8 bases to trimming and J lost 0 bases; unmatched junction nucleotides: 9. CDR3 amino acids: CASARASGGNQETQYF. CDR3 bases: TGCGCCAGCGCCAGGGCTAGCGGGGGAAACCAAGAGACCCAGTACTTC.

CDR3 sequence (DNA): TGTGCCAGCACTGACAGGGGAGATGAGCAGTTCTTC. Amino acid sequence: CASTDRGDEQFF. V gene TRBV2 combines with J gene TRBJ2-1; 8 nucleotides align to TRBD1. This CDR3 comprises 12 residues. The trim removed 7 bases at V and 8 bases at J, leaving 4 bases unmatched. In germline, CDR1 is SNHLY, CDR2 FYNNEI. The complete variable domain, with remaining parts taken from reference TRBV2 and TRBJ2-1, reads EPEVTQTPSHQVTQMGQEVILRCVPISNHLYFYWYRQILGQKVEFLVSFYNNEISEKSEIFDDQFSVERPDGSNFTLKIRSTKLEDSAMYFCASTDRGDEQFFGPGTRLTVL.